This T cell receptor beta chain was captured by sequencing in a study of graft-versus-host responses after intestinal transplantation. Study context: Recipients had multivisceral, liver-intestinal, or isolated intestinal transplants. Every recipient had anti-thymocyte globulin induction and roughly 3 years of tacrolimus plus steroids.

The study, taken as a whole, reports: Allografts of one patient group, those with graft-donor T cell macrochimerism, had high graft-versus-host to host-versus-graft clonal ratios. There were GvH clones found in recipient marrow, and some of them appeared first in ileum or blood.

The method was immunoSEQ multiplex PCR; TCRdb's version includes in-frame clones alone and lacks a portion of them. Among about 96,000 clones listed, 92% were seen once. CDR3 length: 12 residues. CDR1 is SGHAT and CDR2 is FQNNGV in the germline V gene. The ends were cut back, 2 bases at V and 4 bases at J, with 6 bases in the middle. Comments on this clone: Antigen unknown.

The rearrangement uses TRBV11-2 and TRBJ2-7; maybe TRBD1 (6 bases). The TCR was taken from a human donor who received an intestinal transplant. Specimen: unstimulated CD4+ T cells sorted from spleen or lymph node cells, collected before intestinal transplant. Here the CDR3 reads CASSLTGYEQYF. The CDR3, as DNA: TGTGCCAGCAGCTTAACAGGGTACGAGCAGTACTTC.